One sample yielded the 18 T cell receptor beta chains listed below, sequenced in a study of Graves' ophthalmopathy and Graves' hyperthyroidism. The authors amplified TCR beta CDR3 regions from RNA transcripts. HTBI primers primed a first-round RT-PCR, and a second-round multiplex PCR followed. Via MiXCR, TCRdb re-called the multiplex PCR reads, giving one row per CDR3 protein. Counted here are 1 million to 1.3 million distinct CDR3 sequences, around a third occurring once; the ten biggest clones make up roughly 10%. Sequencing was done on a sample of peripheral blood or thyroid tissue (not recorded which). The receptor set was obtained from an adult man with Graves' hyperthyroidism.

This clonotype came up a few times. The chain uses TRBV16 and TRBJ1-3; a weak D match, TRBD1 (5 bases). V gave up 4 bases and J gave up 0 bases, with 10 bases separating them. This CDR3 region has 15 residues. The germline V gene encodes CDR1 KGHSY and CDR2 FQNENV. CDR3 amino acids: CASSRTPSSGNTIYF. CDR3 coding DNA: TGTGCCAGCAGCCGGACACCAAGCTCTGGAAACACCATATATTTT.

This clonotype occurred many times. The chain uses TRBV12-3 or TRBV12-4 and TRBJ2-5; D is unresolved. Trimming cost V 3 bases and J 5 bases, with 4 bases left between them. CDR3 length equals 11 residues. The CDR3 DNA reads TGTGCCAGCAGTTTGACCGAGACCCAGTACTTC. Amino acid sequence: CASSLTETQYF.

This chain joins TRBV29-1 and TRBJ1-4; possibly TRBD1 for D (5 bases). CDR3 length: 12 amino acids. The germline V gene encodes CDR1 SQVTM and CDR2 ANQGSEA. V gave up 7 bases and J gave up 4 bases, with 10 bases separating them. The DNA for the CDR3 is TGCAGCGCCCATGGGGGTAATGAAAAACTGTTTTTT. Protein: CSAHGGNEKLFF.

The gene calls are TRBV20-1 and TRBJ1-2; D unclear. The CDR3 runs to 14 residues. CDR1 is DFQATT, CDR2 SNEGSKA, per germline (reference sequence). V gave up 6 bases and J gave up 2 bases, with 16 bases separating them. CDR3 region: CSASPGSQNYGYTF. The CDR3 nucleotides are TGCAGTGCCTCCCCAGGCTCCCAAAACTATGGCTACACCTTC.

This clonotype was found a few times. The J gene is TRBJ1-6, the V gene TRBV7-2, with D hard to call. Trimming cost V 5 bases and J 7 bases, with 15 bases left between them. The CDR3 contains 15 residues. CDR1 SGHTA and CDR2 FQGNSA come from the germline V gene. Written as DNA, the CDR3 is TGTGCCAGCAGCCCCACCGCTTACACCAATTCACCCCTCCACTTT. Translated, it gives CASSPTAYTNSPLHF.

CDR3 sequence (DNA): TGTGCCAGCAGCTCGCCAGGGAATGAAAAACTGTTTTTT. It yields the protein CASSSPGNEKLFF. The V call is TRBV5-8, the J call TRBJ1-4, with a possible D match to TRBD1 (5 bases). Trimming stripped 3 bases from V and 5 bases from J, with 8 bases between. Germline loops: CDR1 SGHTS, CDR2 YDEGEE. CDR3 length equals 13 residues.

The chain couples TRBV4-1 to TRBJ2-2, with D unclear. This CDR3 has 11 amino acids. Trimming shortened V by 0 bases and J by 8 bases, and 1 base separated the two germline ends. CDR1 is MGHRA and CDR2 is YSYEKL in the germline V gene. The CDR3 nucleotides read TGCGCCAGCAGCCAAGAGGGGGAGCTGTTTTTT. Residues: CASSQEGELFF.

V gene TRBV2 combines with J gene TRBJ1-5, with D possibly matching TRBD1 (5 bases). The V and J ends lost 6 bases and 12 bases respectively, with 21 bases between them. There are 14 residues in the CDR3. Germline loops: CDR1 SNHLY, CDR2 FYNNEI. The CDR3 reads CASSSSGTAGFQHF. The DNA of the CDR3 is TGTGCCAGCAGCTCCTCCGGGACGGCCGGTTTCCAGCATTTT.

The chain recombines TRBV27 with TRBJ1-2; TRBD1 matches at 8 bases. The CDR3 extends over 16 amino acids. With V trimmed by 2 bases and J by 2 bases, 7 bases remained unmatched. CDR1 is MNHEY, CDR2 SMNVEV, per germline (reference sequence). The CDR3 sequence: CASSLLPGQANYGYTF. CDR3 in DNA: TGTGCCAGCAGTTTACTTCCGGGACAGGCCAACTATGGCTACACCTTC.

The chain joins TRBV28 to TRBJ1-2, with TRBD1 as a possible D gene (5 bases). Trimming took 1 base from V and 8 from J, leaving 11 bases between them. Germline V gene lookup returns CDR1 MDHEN and CDR2 SYDVKM. This CDR3 has 13 amino acids. The CDR3 DNA follows: TGTGCCAGCAGTTTATTGGAGGGGAGCGGCTACACCTTC. It yields the protein CASSLLEGSGYTF.

This clonotype was counted only a few times. V is TRBV29-1 and J is TRBJ1-1; 8 bases fit TRBD1. With 7 bases clipped from V and 3 bases from J, the junction kept 7 bases outside the gene matches. In germline, CDR1 is SQVTM, CDR2 ANQGSEA. CDR3 size: 13 residues. CDR3 DNA: TGCAGCGGAGGGCAGGGGGCCGACACTGAAGCTTTCTTT. Encoded protein: CSGGQGADTEAFF.

The chain is built from TRBV15 and TRBJ1-5; 9 positions match TRBD1. Germline trimming cut 0 bases from V and 1 base from J; bases unmatched to any gene: 4. Germline CDR1 LNHNV, CDR2 YYDKDF (reference sequence). The CDR3 sequence is 17 residues long. In DNA, the CDR3 is TGTGCCACCAGCAGAGAAAACAGGGGGCTCAGCAATCAGCCCCAGCATTTT. It is translated as CATSRENRGLSNQPQHF.

This clonotype was counted at least ten times. V and J are TRBV12-3 or TRBV12-4 and TRBJ1-1; no definite D call. V lost 5 bases and J lost 1, with 8 bases in between. This CDR3 region has 13 residues. Here the CDR3 DNA reads TGTGCCAGCAGTGATAATTGGAACACTGAAGCTTTCTTT. Translating gives CASSDNWNTEAFF.

The chain links TRBV20-1 to TRBJ2-6, with D possibly TRBD2 on 6 matching bases. Trimming cost V 4 bases and J 10 bases, with 14 bases left between them. This CDR3 region has 13 residues. Germline V gene sequence: CDR1 DFQATT, CDR2 SNEGSKA (reference sequence). CDR3 sequence (DNA): TGCAGTGCTATGCCATGGGGGGAGAACGTCCTGACTTTC. It codes for CSAMPWGENVLTF.

This clonotype was counted many times. The chain links TRBV10-3 to TRBJ2-5; TRBD1 matches at 10 bases. The CDR3 covers 13 residues. Germline values: CDR1 ENHRY, CDR2 SYGVKD. The ends lost 6 bases at V and 5 bases at J; junction bases unmatched: 3. This CDR3 reads CAIRGQGPETQYF. The CDR3 DNA reads as TGTGCCATCAGGGGACAGGGGCCGGAGACCCAGTACTTC.

This clonotype was recorded at least ten times. The chain combines TRBV20-1 with TRBJ2-7; 10 nucleotides align to TRBD2. The CDR3 is made up of 15 amino acids. In germline, CDR1 is DFQATT, CDR2 SNEGSKA (reference sequence). Trimming took 2 bases from V and 1 from J; bases not matched to a gene: 5. CDR3 sequence: CSARPIAGGSYEQYF. The DNA of the CDR3 is TGCAGTGCTAGACCCATAGCGGGAGGTTCCTACGAGCAGTACTTC.

A word on this clonotype: This could be a read error, since a much larger clone is one nucleotide away. V is TRBV20-1 and J is TRBJ2-7; D is unresolved. The V end was cut by 0 bases, the J end by 5 bases, with 14 bases between. CDR3 length: 14 amino acids. The germline CDR1 and CDR2 sequences are DFQATT and SNEGSKA (reference sequence). The CDR3 nucleotides are TGCAGTGCTAGAGACGTTCCTGTGGGTAACGAGCAGTACTTC. Translating it yields CSARDVPVGNEQYF.

The rearrangement joins TRBV10-1 to TRBJ1-1; possible D gene TRBD1, 6 bases. Germline CDR1 reads WNHNN; CDR2 reads SYGVQD (reference sequence). The V end lost 0 bases, the J end lost 0 bases, and 8 bases lay between the germline ends. The CDR3 runs to 15 residues. DNA for the CDR3: TGCGCCAGCAGTGAGTCGAAGGGGGTGAACACTGAAGCTTTCTTT. Protein sequence: CASSESKGVNTEAFF.